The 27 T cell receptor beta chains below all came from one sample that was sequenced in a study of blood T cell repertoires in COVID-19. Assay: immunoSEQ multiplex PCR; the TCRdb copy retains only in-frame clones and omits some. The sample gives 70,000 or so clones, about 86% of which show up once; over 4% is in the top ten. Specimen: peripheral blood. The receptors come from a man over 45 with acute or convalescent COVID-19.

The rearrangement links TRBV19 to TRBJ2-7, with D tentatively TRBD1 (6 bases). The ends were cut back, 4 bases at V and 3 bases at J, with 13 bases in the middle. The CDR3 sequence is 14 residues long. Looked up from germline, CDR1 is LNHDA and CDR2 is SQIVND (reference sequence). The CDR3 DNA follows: TGTGCCAGTAGTACCTCTCTGGACAGCTACGAGCAGTACTTC. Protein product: CASSTSLDSYEQYF.

The DNA for the CDR3 is TGTGCCAGCAGCTTACTAAAGGGGCTCACAGGGAAACTGTTTTTT. This encodes CASSLLKGLTGKLFF. This chain links TRBV7-8 with TRBJ1-4; possible D gene TRBD1, 6 bases. Germline CDR1 is SGHVS and CDR2 is FQNEAQ. This CDR3 contains 15 residues. The V and J ends lost 2 bases and 11 bases respectively, with 18 bases between them. Together with reference TRBV7-8 and TRBJ1-4, the CDR3 gives the full variable domain: GAGVSQSPRYKVAKRGQDVALRCDPISGHVSLFWYQQALGQGPEFLTYFQNEAQLDKSGLPSDRFFAERPEGSVSTLKIQRTQQEDSAVYLCASSLLKGLTGKLFFGSGTQLSVL.

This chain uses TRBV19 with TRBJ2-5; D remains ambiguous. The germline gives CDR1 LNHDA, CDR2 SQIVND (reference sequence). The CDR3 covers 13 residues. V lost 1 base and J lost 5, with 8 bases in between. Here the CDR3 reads CASSIGAGETQYF. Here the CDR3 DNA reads TGTGCCAGTAGTATAGGAGCCGGGGAGACCCAGTACTTC.

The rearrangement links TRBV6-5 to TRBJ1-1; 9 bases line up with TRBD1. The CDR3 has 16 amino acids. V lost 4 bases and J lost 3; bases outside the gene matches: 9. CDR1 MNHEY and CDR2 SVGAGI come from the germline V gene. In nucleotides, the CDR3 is TGTGCCAGCAGTTTGGGACAGGGACGGCTCGACACTGAAGCTTTCTTT. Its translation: CASSLGQGRLDTEAFF.

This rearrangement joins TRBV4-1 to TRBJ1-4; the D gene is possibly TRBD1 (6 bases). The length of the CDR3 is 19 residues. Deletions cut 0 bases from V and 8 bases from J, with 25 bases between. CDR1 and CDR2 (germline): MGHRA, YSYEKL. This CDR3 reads CASSQDPRGGGRRGEKLFF. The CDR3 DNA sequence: TGCGCCAGCAGCCAAGACCCTAGGGGAGGGGGGCGCCGAGGGGAAAAACTGTTTTTT.

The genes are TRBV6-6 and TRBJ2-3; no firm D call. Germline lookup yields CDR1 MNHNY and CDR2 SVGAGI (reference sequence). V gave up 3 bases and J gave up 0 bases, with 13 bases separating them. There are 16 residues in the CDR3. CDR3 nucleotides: TGTGCCAGCAGTTATCCAGCAGGATGGAGCACAGATACGCAGTATTTT. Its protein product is CASSYPAGWSTDTQYF.

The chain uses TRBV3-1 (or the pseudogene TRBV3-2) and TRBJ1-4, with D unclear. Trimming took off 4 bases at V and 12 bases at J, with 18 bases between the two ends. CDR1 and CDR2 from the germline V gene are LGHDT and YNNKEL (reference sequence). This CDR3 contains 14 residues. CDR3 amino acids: CASSPQVNELELFF. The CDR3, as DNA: TGTGCCAGCAGCCCCCAGGTTAATGAATTGGAACTGTTTTTT.

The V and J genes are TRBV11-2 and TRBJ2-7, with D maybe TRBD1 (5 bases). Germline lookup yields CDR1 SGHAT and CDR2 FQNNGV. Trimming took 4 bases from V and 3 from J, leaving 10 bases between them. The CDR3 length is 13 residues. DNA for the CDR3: TGTGCCAGCAGCTCTAGAGACAGCTACGAGCAGTACTTC. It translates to CASSSRDSYEQYF. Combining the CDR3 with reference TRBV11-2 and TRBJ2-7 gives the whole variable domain EAGVAQSPRYKIIEKRQSVAFWCNPISGHATLYWYQQILGQGPKLLIQFQNNGVVDDSQLPKDRFSAERLKGVDSTLKIQPAKLEDSAVYLCASSSRDSYEQYFGPGTRLTVT.

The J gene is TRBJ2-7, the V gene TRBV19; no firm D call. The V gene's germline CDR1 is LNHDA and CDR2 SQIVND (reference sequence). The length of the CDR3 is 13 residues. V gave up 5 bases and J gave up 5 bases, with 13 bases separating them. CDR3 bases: TGTGCCAGTAGTGTTGGCATGAGGAACGAGCAGTACTTC. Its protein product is CASSVGMRNEQYF. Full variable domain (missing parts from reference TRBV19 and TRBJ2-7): DGGITQSPKYLFRKEGQNVTLSCEQNLNHDAMYWYRQDPGQGLRLIYYSQIVNDFQKGDIAEGYSVSREKKESFPLTVTSAQKNPTAFYLCASSVGMRNEQYFGPGTRLTVT.

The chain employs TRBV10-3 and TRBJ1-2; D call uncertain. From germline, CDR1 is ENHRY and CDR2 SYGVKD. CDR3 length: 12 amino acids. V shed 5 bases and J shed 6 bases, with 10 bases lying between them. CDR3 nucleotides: TGTGCCATCAGTTCAGGTATGGATGGCTACACCTTC. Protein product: CAISSGMDGYTF.

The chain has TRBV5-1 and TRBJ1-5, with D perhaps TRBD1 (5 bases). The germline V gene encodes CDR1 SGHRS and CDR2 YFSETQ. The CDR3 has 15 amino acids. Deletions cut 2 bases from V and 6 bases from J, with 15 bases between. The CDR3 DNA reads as TGCGCCAGCAGCTTAGATCCAGGGTCGGGTCAGCCCCAGCATTTT. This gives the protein CASSLDPGSGQPQHF.

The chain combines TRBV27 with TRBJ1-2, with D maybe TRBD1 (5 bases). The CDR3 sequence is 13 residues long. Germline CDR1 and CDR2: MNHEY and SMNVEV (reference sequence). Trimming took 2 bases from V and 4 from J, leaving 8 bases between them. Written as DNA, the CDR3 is TGTGCCAGCAGTTTAGGGGGGACCTATGGCTACACCTTC. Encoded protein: CASSLGGTYGYTF.

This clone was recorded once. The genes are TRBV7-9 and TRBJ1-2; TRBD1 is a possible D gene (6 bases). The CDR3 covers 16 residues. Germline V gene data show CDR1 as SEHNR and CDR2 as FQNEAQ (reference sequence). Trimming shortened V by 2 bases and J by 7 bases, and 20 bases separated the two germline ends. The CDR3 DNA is TGTGCCAGCAGCTTAAGGTCTGGGGGCGGGGGCAGTGGCTACACCTTC. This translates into CASSLRSGGGGSGYTF.

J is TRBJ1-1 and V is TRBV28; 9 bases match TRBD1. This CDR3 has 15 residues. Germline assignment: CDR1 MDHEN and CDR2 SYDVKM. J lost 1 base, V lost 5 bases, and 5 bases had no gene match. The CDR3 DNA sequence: TGTGCCAGCAGTGACCCGGGACAGGGGAACACTGAAGCTTTCTTT. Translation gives CASSDPGQGNTEAFF.

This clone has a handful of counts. CDR3 protein: CASSLAGRGTSPLHF. The CDR3 coding sequence is TGTGCCAGCAGCCTCGCGGGGCGAGGTACTTCACCCCTCCACTTT. V and J are TRBV7-2 and TRBJ1-6; D may be TRBD1 (5 bases). The CDR3 is 15 residues long. Trimming stripped 5 bases from V and 9 bases from J, with 17 bases between. Germline CDR1 and CDR2: SGHTA and FQGNSA.

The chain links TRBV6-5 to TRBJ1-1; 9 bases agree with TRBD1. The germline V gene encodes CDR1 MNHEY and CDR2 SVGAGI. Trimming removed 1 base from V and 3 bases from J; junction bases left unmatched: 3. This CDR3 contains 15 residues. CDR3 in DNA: TGTGCCAGCAGTTACTGGGACAGGGTGGACACTGAAGCTTTCTTT. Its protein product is CASSYWDRVDTEAFF.

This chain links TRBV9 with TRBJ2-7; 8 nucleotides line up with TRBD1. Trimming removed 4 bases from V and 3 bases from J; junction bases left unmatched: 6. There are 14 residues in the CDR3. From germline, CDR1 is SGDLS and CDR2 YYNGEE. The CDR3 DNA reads TGTGCCAGCAGCTACGACAGGGGCGGCTACGAGCAGTACTTC. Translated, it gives CASSYDRGGYEQYF.

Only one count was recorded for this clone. The CDR3 protein is CASSELGAMNTEAFF. Written as DNA, the CDR3 is TGTGCCAGCAGTGAATTGGGGGCAATGAACACTGAAGCTTTCTTT. V is TRBV2 and J is TRBJ1-1; weak D call: TRBD1 (6 bases). The CDR3 contains 15 residues. Germline V gene lookup returns CDR1 SNHLY and CDR2 FYNNEI. Deletions cut 2 bases from V and 0 bases from J, with 10 bases between.

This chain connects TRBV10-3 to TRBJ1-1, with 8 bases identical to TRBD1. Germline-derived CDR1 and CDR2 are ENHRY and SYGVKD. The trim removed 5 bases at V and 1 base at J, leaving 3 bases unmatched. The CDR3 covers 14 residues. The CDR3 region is CAISTGQGNTEAFF. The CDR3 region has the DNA TGTGCCATCAGTACCGGACAGGGGAACACTGAAGCTTTCTTT.

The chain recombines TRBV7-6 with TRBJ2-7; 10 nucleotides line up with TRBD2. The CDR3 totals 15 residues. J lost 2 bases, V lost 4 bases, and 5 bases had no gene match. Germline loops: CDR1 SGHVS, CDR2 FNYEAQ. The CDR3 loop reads CASSWRTSGPYEQYF. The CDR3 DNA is TGTGCCAGCAGCTGGAGGACTAGCGGCCCCTACGAGCAGTACTTC.

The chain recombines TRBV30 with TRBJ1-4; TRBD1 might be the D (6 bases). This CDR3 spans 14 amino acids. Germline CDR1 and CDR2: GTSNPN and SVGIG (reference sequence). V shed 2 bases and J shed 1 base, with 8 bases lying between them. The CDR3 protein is CAWSIQGTNEKLFF. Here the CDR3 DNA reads TGTGCCTGGAGTATACAGGGAACTAATGAAAAACTGTTTTTT.

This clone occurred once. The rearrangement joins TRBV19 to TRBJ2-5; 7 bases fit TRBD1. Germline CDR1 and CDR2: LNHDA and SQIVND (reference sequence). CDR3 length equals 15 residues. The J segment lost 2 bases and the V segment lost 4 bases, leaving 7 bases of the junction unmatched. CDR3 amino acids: CASSRKDRKQETQYF. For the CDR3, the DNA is TGTGCCAGTAGTAGGAAGGACAGGAAACAAGAGACCCAGTACTTC.

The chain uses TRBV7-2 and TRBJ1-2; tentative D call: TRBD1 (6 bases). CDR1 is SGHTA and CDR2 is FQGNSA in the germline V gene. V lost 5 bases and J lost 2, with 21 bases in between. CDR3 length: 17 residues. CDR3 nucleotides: TGTGCCAGCAGCCTTAGGGATGTGGGACAACAGAACTATGGCTACACCTTC. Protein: CASSLRDVGQQNYGYTF.

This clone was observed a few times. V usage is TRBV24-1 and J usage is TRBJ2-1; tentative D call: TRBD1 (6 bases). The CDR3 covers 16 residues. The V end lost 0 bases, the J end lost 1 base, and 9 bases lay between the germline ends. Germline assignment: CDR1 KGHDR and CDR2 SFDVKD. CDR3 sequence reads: CATSDLSRGSYNEQFF. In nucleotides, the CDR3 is TGTGCCACCAGTGATTTGTCCAGGGGATCCTACAATGAGCAGTTCTTC.

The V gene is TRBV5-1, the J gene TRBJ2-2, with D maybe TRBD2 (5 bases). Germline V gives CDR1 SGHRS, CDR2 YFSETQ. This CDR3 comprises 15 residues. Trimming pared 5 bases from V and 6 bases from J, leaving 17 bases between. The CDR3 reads CASSRKGEFPGELFF. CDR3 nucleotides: TGCGCCAGCAGTAGAAAGGGAGAGTTTCCCGGGGAGCTGTTTTTT.

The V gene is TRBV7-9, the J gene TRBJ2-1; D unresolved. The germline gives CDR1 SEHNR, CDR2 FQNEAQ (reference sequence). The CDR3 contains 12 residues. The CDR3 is CAVQRSYNEQFF. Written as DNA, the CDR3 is TGTGCAGTCCAGCGCTCCTACAATGAGCAGTTCTTC.

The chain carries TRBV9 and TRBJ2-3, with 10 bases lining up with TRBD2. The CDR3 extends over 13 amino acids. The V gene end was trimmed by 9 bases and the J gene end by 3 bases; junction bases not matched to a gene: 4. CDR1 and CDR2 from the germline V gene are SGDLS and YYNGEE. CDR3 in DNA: TGTGCCACCGGACTAGCGGATACAGATACGCAGTATTTT. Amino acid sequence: CATGLADTDTQYF. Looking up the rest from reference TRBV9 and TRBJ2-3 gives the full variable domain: DSGVTQTPKHLITATGQRVTLRCSPRSGDLSVYWYQQSLDQGLQFLIQYYNGEERAKGNILERFSAQQFPDLHSELNLSSLELGDSALYFCATGLADTDTQYFGPGTRLTVL.